Below, 2 T cell receptor beta chains from the same sample are listed, as sequenced in a study of T cell clonality in common variable immunodeficiency (dated by TCRdb to 2014 to 2015). The library relied on the immunoSEQ multiplex PCR assay. TCRdb obtained this table from immuneACCESS and retained in-frame rearrangements with V and J assigned. These tables miss some clones; where compared with another copy, unresolved V genes account for less than half of the shortfall, and the remainder is unexplained. This sample has 40,000 to 60,000 clones in the table, none counted a single time. The ten top clones hold 1.8% of the sample. What was sequenced was peripheral blood mononuclear cells. The source of these receptors is a person aged 18 to 75 in good health.

In this sample, this clone turned up many times. The CDR3 goes on 3 residues after the read ends, and that part is filled in from the germline J gene. This chain uses TRBV7-9 with TRBJ2-5, with D possibly TRBD1 on 5 matching bases. Per germline, CDR1 SEHNR and CDR2 FQNEAQ (reference sequence). The length of the CDR3 is 15 residues. Deletions cut 3 bases from V and 2 bases from J, with 13 bases between. The DNA read from the CDR3 is TGTGCCAGCAGCTTGTGGGGCGCCTTTCAAGAGACC. This sequence encodes CASSLWGAFQET. The complete CDR3 sequence is CASSLWGAFQETQYF.

This clone showed up many times. Here the CDR3 reads CASSLDPGSYEQYF. The DNA read from the CDR3 is TGTGCCAGCAGCTTAGACCCAGGATCCTACGAG. The chain recombines TRBV7-6 with TRBJ2-7; D is unresolved. The CDR3 end is not reached by the read, which stops 3 residues before it; the germline J gene fills it in. The CDR3 runs 14 residues. The V end was cut by 1 base, the J end by 1 base, with 8 bases between. From germline, CDR1 is SGHVS and CDR2 FNYEAQ.